These 5 T cell receptor beta chains share one sample of origin, sequenced in a study of metastatic and nonmetastatic thyroid tumors. Every patient was untreated before thyroid surgery. TCRdb reprocessed the PCR reads via MiXCR. Of fewer than 20,000 clones listed, about 26% are singletons. Material: adjacent normal tissue. These receptors all come from a female donor with papillary thyroid cancer or a benign thyroid nodule (not recorded which). Some clones in this sample may be carry-over from other donors' samples.

In its sample, this clone was seen a few times. The chain carries TRBV6-6 and TRBJ1-1, with D uncertain. Germline V gene sequence: CDR1 MNHNY, CDR2 SVGAGI (reference sequence). This CDR3 is 13 amino acids long. Trimming cost V 2 bases and J 7 bases, with 11 bases left between them. CDR3 bases: TGTGCCAGCAGTTACAGTTTTCATAGTGAAGCTTTCTTT. The encoded protein is CASSYSFHSEAFF.

This chain connects TRBV12-3 or TRBV12-4 to TRBJ1-2; TRBD1 agrees at 8 bases. The V and J ends lost 6 bases and 8 bases, in that order; junction bases with no gene match: 17. This CDR3 comprises 16 residues. The CDR3 DNA sequence: TGTGCCAGCAGACCTATCCGGACAGGGCCTTTAGGAGGCTACACCTTC. This sequence encodes CASRPIRTGPLGGYTF.

This clone has more than one count but fewer than ten. The chain has TRBV6-2 or TRBV6-3 and TRBJ2-7; D is perhaps TRBD1 (6 bases). CDR1 and CDR2 (germline): MNHEY, SVGEGT. Trimming took 6 bases from V and 6 from J, leaving 12 bases between them. This CDR3 contains 12 residues. CDR3: CASRTTGFEQYF. CDR3 sequence (DNA): TGTGCCAGCAGAACTACAGGGTTCGAGCAGTACTTC.

The chain employs TRBV4-1 and TRBJ2-7; TRBD2 might be the D (6 bases). Germline CDR1 is MGHRA and CDR2 is YSYEKL. Trimming took off 3 bases at V and 6 bases at J, with 21 bases between the two ends. This CDR3 region has 16 residues. The DNA of the CDR3 is TGCGCCAGCAGCCAGGTTATCGGCGGGGAAACTCTCGAGCAGTACTTC. Translation gives CASSQVIGGETLEQYF.

The chain employs TRBV12-3 or TRBV12-4 and TRBJ2-7, with a tentative D call TRBD2 (6 bases). The CDR3 totals 14 residues. The V gene lost 3 bases and the J gene lost 2 bases, with 11 bases spanning the gap. The chain's CDR3 is CASSFGTFTYEQYF. The CDR3 nucleotides read TGTGCCAGCAGTTTTGGGACTTTCACCTACGAGCAGTACTTC.